These 18 T cell receptor beta chains originate from one sample sequenced in a study of Ad26.COV2.S vaccination and SARS-CoV-2 variants. The data were produced by immunoSEQ multiplex PCR, yet TCRdb's version contains in-frame clones alone and is incomplete. In the table there are roughly 330,000 clones, 85% to 90% of which are singletons. Documented treatment: 19 received Ad26.COV2.S at low or high dose, single or two shots; about 5 received placebo; per-sample allocation not given. The study sampled participants on day 63 after the first vaccine or placebo injection. Sequenced material: peripheral blood, taken in a trial of Ad26.COV2.S vaccine versus placebo. The receptors derive from a person aged 18 to 65 who received the Ad26.COV2.S COVID-19 vaccine or a placebo.

The chain couples TRBV6-2 or TRBV6-3 to TRBJ1-3; perhaps TRBD1 as D (6 bases). Trimming pared 3 bases from V and 0 bases from J, leaving 12 bases between. The V gene's germline CDR1 is MNHEY and CDR2 SVGEGT. The CDR3 totals 16 residues. CDR3 amino acids: CASSYRGISSGNTIYF. CDR3 coding DNA: TGTGCCAGCAGTTATAGGGGGATTTCCTCTGGAAACACCATATATTTT.

The V call is TRBV7-3, the J call TRBJ2-3; 12 bases fit TRBD2. V shed 5 bases, J shed 1 base, and the junction held 10 bases outside the gene matches. The length of the CDR3 is 18 residues. The germline V gene encodes CDR1 SGHTA and CDR2 FQGTGA. The CDR3 protein is CASSPFRRLAGGTDTQYF. The CDR3 region has the DNA TGTGCCAGCAGCCCATTCCGTCGACTAGCGGGAGGCACAGATACGCAGTATTTT.

The chain combines TRBV18 with TRBJ2-7, with TRBD1 identical over 8 bases. Looked up from germline, CDR1 is KGHSH and CDR2 is LQKENI. The length of the CDR3 is 14 residues. V was pared by 5 bases and J by 9 bases, with 12 bases of the junction left unmatched. CDR3 sequence reads: CASSRQGQQRGQYF. The CDR3 DNA sequence: TGTGCCAGCTCAAGACAGGGGCAGCAGAGGGGGCAGTACTTC.

This clone showed up just a few times. V usage is TRBV27 and J usage is TRBJ1-1, with D unclear. V was shortened by 2 bases and J by 11 bases, with 15 bases between the two germline ends. The CDR3 spans 13 residues. Looked up from germline, CDR1 is MNHEY and CDR2 is SMNVEV (reference sequence). The CDR3 region has the DNA TGTGCCAGCAGTTTAGGCAGATCGTTATTGGCTTTCTTT. As protein: CASSLGRSLLAFF.

The chain joins TRBV5-1 to TRBJ2-6; D uncertain. CDR1 and CDR2 (germline): SGHRS, YFSETQ. Between the trimmed V and J ends, which lost 4 bases and 0 bases, there was a span of 8 bases. The CDR3 is 15 amino acids. The CDR3 loop reads CASSRESSGANVLTF. In nucleotides, the CDR3 is TGCGCCAGCAGCCGAGAGAGCTCTGGGGCCAACGTCCTGACTTTC.

The sample holds one count of this clone. This chain connects TRBV18 to TRBJ1-1; no reliable D call. The germline CDR1 and CDR2 sequences are KGHSH and LQKENI. Trimming removed 2 bases at V and 0 bases at J, with 13 bases between. The CDR3 is 16 amino acids. The CDR3 DNA is TGTGCCAGCTCACCAGGGGTGGCGGGGATGAACACTGAAGCTTTCTTT. Protein product: CASSPGVAGMNTEAFF.

V is TRBV7-2 and J is TRBJ2-1, with 7 bases aligning to TRBD1. J gave up 9 bases and V 4 bases, and 15 bases lay outside the gene matches. The CDR3 has 16 residues. Germline loops: CDR1 SGHTA, CDR2 FQGNSA. For the CDR3, the DNA is TGTGCCAGCAGCTCATATGGGGACAGTTTCATCAGTGAGCAGTTCTTC. Translating gives CASSSYGDSFISEQFF.

V and J are TRBV15 and TRBJ1-5; D ambiguous. The V end lost 5 bases, the J end lost 1 base, and 18 bases lay between the germline ends. The CDR3 totals 17 residues. Germline V CDR1 and CDR2: LNHNV, YYDKDF (reference sequence). In DNA, the CDR3 is TGTGCCACCAGCGAGTGGAAGGCGGGGAGGAGCAATCAGCCCCAGCATTTT. This codes for CATSEWKAGRSNQPQHF.

This sequence joins TRBV12-3 or TRBV12-4 and TRBJ1-3; no definite D call. Trimming took off 3 bases at V and 7 bases at J, with 7 bases between the two ends. The CDR3 consists of 12 residues. The CDR3: CASSFTRNTIYF. CDR3 nucleotide sequence: TGTGCCAGCAGTTTCACCCGGAACACCATATATTTT.

In its sample, this clone was seen once. The chain combines TRBV18 with TRBJ2-6; D gene uncertain. This CDR3 contains 15 residues. The V gene lost 6 bases and the J gene lost 0 bases, with 9 bases spanning the gap. Germline-derived CDR1 and CDR2 are KGHSH and LQKENI. CDR3 amino acids: CASSHSGSGANVLTF. In DNA, the CDR3 is TGTGCCAGCTCTCACTCGGGCTCTGGGGCCAACGTCCTGACTTTC.

The chain couples TRBV28 to TRBJ1-2; D remains ambiguous. Germline V gene sequence: CDR1 MDHEN, CDR2 SYDVKM. The V and J ends lost 3 bases and 1 base respectively, with 12 bases between them. The CDR3 covers 15 residues. The CDR3 DNA reads TGTGCCAGCAGTTTCCGGGAAACCCATAACTATGGCTACACCTTC. Translating it yields CASSFRETHNYGYTF.

This clone has a handful of counts. The J gene is TRBJ1-1, the V gene TRBV7-9, with 9 bases fitting TRBD1. The CDR3 loop spans 15 amino acids. V lost 1 base to trimming and J lost 6 bases; unmatched junction nucleotides: 6. CDR1 and CDR2 (germline): SEHNR, FQNEAQ (reference sequence). CDR3 sequence reads: CASSLGQGVTSEAFF. The CDR3 nucleotides read TGTGCCAGCAGCTTAGGACAGGGGGTTACCTCTGAAGCTTTCTTT.

The chain has TRBV5-1 and TRBJ2-5; D call uncertain. The CDR3 is 14 amino acids. Germline V gene lookup returns CDR1 SGHRS and CDR2 YFSETQ. The V end lost 1 base, the J end lost 1 base, and 8 bases lay between the germline ends. CDR3 protein: CASSLSASQETQYF. CDR3 nucleotide sequence: TGCGCCAGCAGCTTGTCCGCTAGCCAAGAGACCCAGTACTTC. The full variable domain, completed using reference TRBV5-1 and TRBJ2-5, is KAGVTQTPRYLIKTRGQQVTLSCSPISGHRSVSWYQQTPGQGLQFLFEYFSETQRNKGNFPGRFSGRQFSNSRSEMNVSTLELGDSALYLCASSLSASQETQYFGPGTRLLVL.

The chain couples TRBV10-3 to TRBJ1-2; D call uncertain. This CDR3 is 16 amino acids long. The V gene's germline CDR1 is ENHRY and CDR2 SYGVKD. Trimming removed 4 bases from V and 0 bases from J, with 15 bases in between. This CDR3 reads CAISGTTARTNYGYTF. The CDR3 nucleotides read TGTGCCATCAGTGGTACCACAGCCCGCACTAACTATGGCTACACCTTC.

The count of this clone is one. The CDR3 reads CASTPLTLNEQFF. As DNA, the CDR3 is TGTGCCAGCACCCCTCTGACCCTCAATGAGCAGTTCTTC. The rearrangement uses TRBV12-3 or TRBV12-4 and TRBJ2-1; D ambiguous. This CDR3 is 13 amino acids long. V lost 7 bases and J 6 bases, leaving 13 bases between the germline ends.

The chain carries TRBV6-4 and TRBJ1-2; D call uncertain. Germline lookup yields CDR1 MRHNA and CDR2 SNTAGT. The CDR3 extends over 15 amino acids. V shed 2 bases and J shed 5 bases, with 15 bases lying between them. The CDR3 reads CASSDDGSGGYGYTF. The CDR3 DNA reads as TGTGCCAGCAGTGACGATGGGTCCGGCGGGTATGGCTACACCTTC.

The chain joins TRBV28 to TRBJ1-2, with D maybe TRBD1 (5 bases). The germline V and J ends were trimmed by 6 bases and 4 bases, with 18 bases remaining between them. Germline loops: CDR1 MDHEN, CDR2 SYDVKM. This CDR3 region has 15 residues. The CDR3: CASSPGRQGAYGYTF. CDR3 nucleotide sequence: TGTGCCAGCAGCCCCGGCCGGCAGGGTGCCTATGGCTACACCTTC.

The chain uses TRBV3-1 (or the pseudogene TRBV3-2) and TRBJ1-4, with 8 positions matching TRBD1. Germline values: CDR1 LGHDT, CDR2 YNNKEL (reference sequence). The CDR3 sequence is 17 residues long. Losses at the gene ends were 4 bases for V and 5 bases for J; bases not matched to a gene: 12. The CDR3 loop is CASSRTGQGRMNEKLFF. CDR3 DNA sequence: TGTGCCAGCAGCCGCACCGGACAGGGACGGATGAATGAAAAACTGTTTTTT.